Included here is one T cell receptor beta chain sequence, with context. This CDR3 is built from 14 residues. The V gene end was trimmed by 5 bases and the J gene end by 6 bases; junction bases not matched to a gene: 8. Per germline, CDR1 SGHVS and CDR2 FQNEAQ. Data came from immunoSEQ multiplex PCR; TCRdb stores just in-frame clones and leaves some out. This sample has tens of thousands of clones, with roughly four fifths found just once. The sample is drawn from a study of radiotherapy plus CTLA-4 blockade in lung cancer. The chain carries TRBV7-8 and TRBJ2-7; 9 nucleotides agree with TRBD1. Specimen: peripheral blood, collected from a patient treated with radiotherapy plus ipilimumab. The clonotype originates from a human donor with non-small cell lung cancer that progressed on radiotherapy plus ipilimumab. CDR3 sequence: CASSRLGQGGEQYF. DNA of the CDR3: TGTGCCAGCAGCCGGCTGGGACAGGGAGGCGAGCAGTACTTC. The variable domain in full, with the rest retrieved from reference TRBV7-8 and TRBJ2-7, is GAGVSQSPRYKVAKRGQDVALRCDPISGHVSLFWYQQALGQGPEFLTYFQNEAQLDKSGLPSDRFFAERPEGSVSTLKIQRTQQEDSAVYLCASSRLGQGGEQYFGPGTRLTVT.